Listed below are T cell receptor beta chains from one sample, sequenced in a study of T cell changes during pregnancy in multiple sclerosis. TCRdb's copy holds only in-frame clones and misses some; the assay was immunoSEQ multiplex PCR. The sample lists some 38,000 clones, about 90% occurring once. The source was CD4+ T cells from peripheral blood mononuclear cells, collected in the third trimester of pregnancy. The receptors here all came from a female donor in good health, enrolled as a control in a pregnancy study. CDR3s leave out the opening cysteine and the closing phenylalanine or tryptophan. Each record gives: CDR3 protein, D gene, J gene, clone size, V gene. D genes are given only for firm matches. A clone size is listed for some rows: how often the clone was seen (once, few, many), or a class if it is expanded.

ASSQDWSEEQF,-,TRBJ2-1,-,TRBV4-3
ASSNPGREETQY,-,TRBJ2-5,-,TRBV5-1
ASSHLSPAKNIQY,-,TRBJ2-4,-,TRBV14
ASRTGQGRDEQY,TRBD1,TRBJ2-7,-,TRBV27
ASSTRQGVQETQY,TRBD1,TRBJ2-5,-,TRBV9
ASSDLLAGGSTDTQY,TRBD2,TRBJ2-3,-,TRBV2
ASSADLAGGLKQY,TRBD2,TRBJ2-7,-,TRBV6-6
ASSEGGQGELF,TRBD1,TRBJ2-2,-,TRBV2
ASSRGFTDTQY,-,TRBJ2-3,-,TRBV6-5
ASSEAAPVGTPYEQY,-,TRBJ2-7,-,TRBV6-1
ASSAQGSVGELF,-,TRBJ2-2,-,TRBV6-4
ASSSRQGQTGELF,TRBD1,TRBJ2-2,-,TRBV18
AWSPLLRETQY,-,TRBJ2-5,-,TRBV30
ASSPSQGPGSNQPQH,-,TRBJ1-5,-,TRBV18
AISEIGGGEYGYT,TRBD1,TRBJ1-2,-,TRBV10-3
ASSLDRQKQY,TRBD1,TRBJ2-7,-,TRBV4-1
ASSSLGFGTSDYEQY,TRBD2,-,-,TRBV27
ASNYGGANYGYT,-,TRBJ1-2,once,TRBV6-5
ASSPARDTEAF,-,TRBJ1-1,-,TRBV6-6
ASSDGQGPH,-,TRBJ1-6,-,TRBV2
ASSSAGLAPDTQY,TRBD2,TRBJ2-3,-,TRBV7-3
ASSWSRTAHNQPQH,-,TRBJ1-5,-,TRBV7-9
ASSRNLNTEAF,-,TRBJ1-1,-,TRBV25-1
ASSLGSEIGYT,-,TRBJ1-2,-,TRBV5-1
ASSSGQGKAYGYT,TRBD1,TRBJ1-2,-,TRBV5-1
ASSPPGQEFRGDYT,-,TRBJ1-2,-,TRBV18
ASSLKGGAYEQY,TRBD1,TRBJ2-7,-,TRBV5-4
ASSYTHFGQSLRF,-,TRBJ2-1,once,TRBV28
ASSLLAGGRYEQY,TRBD1,TRBJ2-7,-,TRBV7-8
ASRGDRTGYGYT,TRBD1,TRBJ1-2,-,TRBV2
ASSFGADNSPLH,-,TRBJ1-6,-,TRBV5-1
ASLAGGRYYEQY,TRBD2,TRBJ2-7,-,TRBV11-3
ASSPRDRVNQPQH,TRBD1,TRBJ1-5,-,TRBV6-5
ASMNRREETQY,-,TRBJ2-5,-,TRBV2
ASSLDRGQYGYT,TRBD1,TRBJ1-2,-,TRBV7-2
ASSSPSGIRRGETQY,-,TRBJ2-5,-,TRBV7-8
ASSLGSRGSLEQY,-,TRBJ2-7,-,TRBV7-8
ASSATGWYEQY,-,TRBJ2-7,-,TRBV6-5
ASSSGPRGTEYGYT,TRBD1,TRBJ1-2,-,TRBV6-5
ASSLTSGSPLH,-,TRBJ1-6,-,TRBV7-9
ASQKQGPDNEQF,-,TRBJ2-1,-,TRBV6-1
ASSRDLEAEQY,-,TRBJ2-7,-,TRBV28
ATSQSRQDGTQY,-,TRBJ2-3,-,TRBV15
AWSGDRGGSGYT,TRBD1,TRBJ1-2,-,TRBV30
ASSLGGQGNRHSGNTIY,-,TRBJ1-3,-,TRBV13
SVVLASFTDTQY,-,TRBJ2-3,-,TRBV29-1
ASSLSPSGRNEQF,TRBD2,TRBJ2-1,few,TRBV5-5
AWSVGRQGSSYNEQF,TRBD1,TRBJ2-1,-,TRBV30
ASRDRGGSDGYT,-,TRBJ1-2,-,TRBV5-1
AWSGGLSNQPQH,-,TRBJ1-5,few,TRBV30